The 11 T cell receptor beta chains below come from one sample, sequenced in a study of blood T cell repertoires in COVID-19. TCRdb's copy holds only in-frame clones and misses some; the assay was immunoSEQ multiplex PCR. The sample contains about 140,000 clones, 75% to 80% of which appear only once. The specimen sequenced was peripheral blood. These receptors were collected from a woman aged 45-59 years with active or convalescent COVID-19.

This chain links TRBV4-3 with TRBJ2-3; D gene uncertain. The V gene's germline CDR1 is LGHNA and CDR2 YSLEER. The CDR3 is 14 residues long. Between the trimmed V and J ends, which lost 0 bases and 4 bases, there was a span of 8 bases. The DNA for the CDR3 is TGCGCCAGCAGCCAAGATCGCAGCGCAGATACGCAGTATTTT. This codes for CASSQDRSADTQYF.

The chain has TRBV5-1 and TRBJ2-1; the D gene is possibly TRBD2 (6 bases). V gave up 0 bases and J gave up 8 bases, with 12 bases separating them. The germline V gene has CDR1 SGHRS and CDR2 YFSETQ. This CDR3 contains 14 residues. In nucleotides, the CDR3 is TGCGCCAGCAGCTTGGAGCCTAGCGCGTATGAGCAGTTCTTC. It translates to CASSLEPSAYEQFF.

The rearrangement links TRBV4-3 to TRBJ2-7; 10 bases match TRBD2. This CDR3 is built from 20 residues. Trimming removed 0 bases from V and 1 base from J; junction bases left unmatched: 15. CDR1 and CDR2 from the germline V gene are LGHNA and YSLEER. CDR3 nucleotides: TGCGCCAGCAGCCAAGATGAAATGGGGACTAGCGCCACTCAATCCTACGAGCAGTACTTC. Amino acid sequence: CASSQDEMGTSATQSYEQYF.

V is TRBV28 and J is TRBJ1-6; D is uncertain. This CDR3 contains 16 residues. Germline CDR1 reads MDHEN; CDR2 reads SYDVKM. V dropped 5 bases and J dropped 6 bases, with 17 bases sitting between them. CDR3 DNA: TGTGCCAGCAGTCCCCGACTTGGGAGGTTTAATTCACCCCTCCACTTT. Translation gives CASSPRLGRFNSPLHF. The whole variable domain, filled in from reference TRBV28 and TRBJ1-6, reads DVKVTQSSRYLVKRTGEKVFLECVQDMDHENMFWYRQDPGLGLRLIYFSYDVKMKEKGDIPEGYSVSREKKERFSLILESASTNQTSMYLCASSPRLGRFNSPLHFGNGTRLTVT.

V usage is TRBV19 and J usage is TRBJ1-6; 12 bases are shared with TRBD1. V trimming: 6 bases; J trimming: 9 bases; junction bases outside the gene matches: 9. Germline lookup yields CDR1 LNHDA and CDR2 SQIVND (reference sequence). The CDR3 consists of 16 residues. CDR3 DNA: TGTGCCAGTAGCGGGACAGGGGGCCGGGGAGGTTCACCCCTCCACTTT. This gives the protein CASSGTGGRGGSPLHF.

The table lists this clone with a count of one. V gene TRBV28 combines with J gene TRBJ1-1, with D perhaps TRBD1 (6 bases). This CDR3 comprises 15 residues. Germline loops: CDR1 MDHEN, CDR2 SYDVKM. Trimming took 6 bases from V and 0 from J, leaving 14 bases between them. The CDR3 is CASSLGGRVNTEAFF. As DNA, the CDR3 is TGTGCCAGCAGCCTCGGGGGGCGGGTGAACACTGAAGCTTTCTTT.

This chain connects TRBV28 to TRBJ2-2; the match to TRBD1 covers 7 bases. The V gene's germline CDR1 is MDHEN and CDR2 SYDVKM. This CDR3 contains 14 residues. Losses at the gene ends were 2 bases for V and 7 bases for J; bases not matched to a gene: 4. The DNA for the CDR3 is TGTGCCAGCAGTTTAGGACAGGCCGGCGGGGAGCTGTTTTTT. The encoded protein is CASSLGQAGGELFF.

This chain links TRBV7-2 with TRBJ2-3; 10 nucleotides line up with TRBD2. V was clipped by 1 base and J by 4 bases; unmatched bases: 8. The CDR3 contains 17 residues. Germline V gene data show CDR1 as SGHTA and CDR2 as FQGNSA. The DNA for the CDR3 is TGTGCCAGCAGCTTAGGCCTAGCGGGAGACGGAGCAGATACGCAGTATTTT. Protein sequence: CASSLGLAGDGADTQYF.

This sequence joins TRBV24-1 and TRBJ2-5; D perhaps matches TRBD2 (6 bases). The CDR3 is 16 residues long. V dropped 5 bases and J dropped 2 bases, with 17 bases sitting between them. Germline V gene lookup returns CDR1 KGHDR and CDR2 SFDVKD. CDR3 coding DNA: TGTGCCACCAGTGGGGGCGGGGTGAGTCTTCAAGAGACCCAGTACTTC. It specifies CATSGGGVSLQETQYF.

The CDR3, as DNA: TGTGCCAGCAGTTCAGCGCGGGGGATGAACACTGAAGCTTTCTTT. Translation gives CASSSARGMNTEAFF. The rearrangement uses TRBV27 and TRBJ1-1; maybe TRBD1 (5 bases). V dropped 4 bases and J dropped 0 bases, with 12 bases sitting between them. Germline loops: CDR1 MNHEY, CDR2 SMNVEV (reference sequence). The CDR3 loop spans 15 amino acids.

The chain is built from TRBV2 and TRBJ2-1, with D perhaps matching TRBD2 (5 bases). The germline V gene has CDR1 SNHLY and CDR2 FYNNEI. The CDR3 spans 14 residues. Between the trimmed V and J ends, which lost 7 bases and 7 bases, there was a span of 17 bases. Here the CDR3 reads CASTLDRRGNEQFF. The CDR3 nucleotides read TGTGCCAGCACCCTGGACCGGAGAGGGAATGAGCAGTTCTTC.